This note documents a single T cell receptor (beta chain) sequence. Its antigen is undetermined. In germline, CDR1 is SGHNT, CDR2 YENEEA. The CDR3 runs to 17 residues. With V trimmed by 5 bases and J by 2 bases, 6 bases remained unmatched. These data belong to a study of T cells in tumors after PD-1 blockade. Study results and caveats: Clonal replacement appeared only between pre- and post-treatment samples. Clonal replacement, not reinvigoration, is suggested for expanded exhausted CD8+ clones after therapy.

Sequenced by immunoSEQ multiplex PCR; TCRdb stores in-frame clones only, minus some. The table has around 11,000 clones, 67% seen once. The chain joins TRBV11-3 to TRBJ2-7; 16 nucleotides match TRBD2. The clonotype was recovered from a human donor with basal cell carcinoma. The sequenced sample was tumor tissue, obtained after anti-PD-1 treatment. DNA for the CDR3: TGTGCCAGCAGCCCGGGACTAGCGGGAGGGTCGGCCTACGAGCAGTACTTC. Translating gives CASSPGLAGGSAYEQYF.